Presented here are 9 T cell receptor beta chains from one specimen sequenced in a study of PD-1 blockade in classical Hodgkin lymphoma. Every patient relapsed after autologous stem cell transplantation, and brentuximab vedotin exposure varied. Only in-frame clones appear in the TCRdb table, and some are missing; sequencing was by immunoSEQ multiplex PCR. The table lists 45,000 to 55,000 clones, over 75% of them singletons. Sample: peripheral blood mononuclear cells (PBMCs), taken at baseline. The receptors shown here come from a human donor with classical Hodgkin lymphoma.

This clone was recorded only once. The V gene is TRBV4-3, the J gene TRBJ1-1; TRBD1 matches 10 bases. V shed 0 bases and J 1 base; nucleotides not matched to a gene: 17. From germline, CDR1 is LGHNA and CDR2 YSLEER. This CDR3 is built from 21 residues. CDR3 residues: CASSQDPNQPPGTGANTEAFF. The CDR3 DNA is TGCGCCAGCAGCCAAGATCCGAACCAGCCACCCGGGACAGGGGCGAACACTGAAGCTTTCTTT.

J is TRBJ1-3 and V is TRBV5-1; D gene unclear. Trimming left V 7 bases short and J 4 bases short, with 18 bases between. The CDR3 contains 15 residues. Per the germline V gene, CDR1 is SGHRS and CDR2 is YFSETQ. The CDR3 sequence: CASSIGRSSGNTIYF. The CDR3 region has the DNA TGCGCCAGCTCAATAGGGAGGAGTAGCGGAAACACCATATATTTT.

This rearrangement joins TRBV7-2 to TRBJ2-5, with D tentatively TRBD2 (6 bases). Between the trimmed V and J ends, which lost 6 bases and 5 bases, there was a span of 16 bases. Per germline, CDR1 SGHTA and CDR2 FQGNSA. This CDR3 spans 14 amino acids. In DNA, the CDR3 is TGTGCCAGCAGGCTTGGCGGGGTGGGGGAGACCCAGTACTTC. This encodes CASRLGGVGETQYF.

J is TRBJ1-2 and V is TRBV11-2; TRBD1 agrees at 7 bases. Germline V lookup: CDR1 SGHAT, CDR2 FQNNGV. The CDR3 loop spans 13 amino acids. V was clipped by 0 bases and J by 8 bases; unmatched bases: 3. DNA of the CDR3: TGTGCCAGCAGCTTAGAAGGGGGCGGAGGCTACACCTTC. Encoded protein: CASSLEGGGGYTF.

The chain couples TRBV11-3 to TRBJ1-1; D uncertain. Trimming took 3 bases from V and 4 from J, leaving 12 bases between them. Germline V gives CDR1 SGHNT, CDR2 YENEEA. This CDR3 region has 14 residues. The CDR3 nucleotides read TGTGCCAGCAGCTTGACCGTGGGGAGCACTGAAGCTTTCTTT. This encodes CASSLTVGSTEAFF. Supplemented by reference TRBV11-3 and TRBJ1-1, the full variable domain reads EAGVVQSPRYKIIEKKQPVAFWCNPISGHNTLYWYLQNLGQGPELLIRYENEEAVDDSQLPKDRFSAERLKGVDSTLKIQPAELGDSAVYLCASSLTVGSTEAFFGQGTRLTVV.

This sequence joins TRBV30 and TRBJ2-7; TRBD2 might be the D (6 bases). Trimming pared 0 bases from V and 6 bases from J, leaving 12 bases between. CDR1 is GTSNPN and CDR2 is SVGIG in the germline V gene (reference sequence). This CDR3 contains 13 residues. The CDR3: CAWSVRRDREQYF. The CDR3 nucleotides read TGTGCCTGGAGTGTACGGCGGGACCGCGAGCAGTACTTC.

This chain uses TRBV7-9 with TRBJ1-1; D gene unclear. This CDR3 spans 14 amino acids. V was shortened by 5 bases and J by 0 bases, with 10 bases between the two germline ends. CDR1 and CDR2 (germline): SEHNR, FQNEAQ (reference sequence). DNA for the CDR3: TGTGCCAGCAGCGTCCGACTTATGAACACTGAAGCTTTCTTT. It translates to CASSVRLMNTEAFF.

This clone was seen only a few times. Other nucleotide sequences from this sample produce the same CDR3. The chain couples TRBV9 to TRBJ1-2; D unresolved. Per germline, CDR1 SGDLS and CDR2 YYNGEE. Trimming removed 0 bases at V and 8 bases at J, with 5 bases between. This CDR3 contains 11 residues. The CDR3 DNA reads as TGTGCCAGCAGCGTAGGGGGAGGCTACACCTTC. Its translation: CASSVGGGYTF. The entire variable domain, with the rest obtained from reference TRBV9 and TRBJ1-2, is as follows: DSGVTQTPKHLITATGQRVTLRCSPRSGDLSVYWYQQSLDQGLQFLIQYYNGEERAKGNILERFSAQQFPDLHSELNLSSLELGDSALYFCASSVGGGYTFGSGTRLTVV.

V gene TRBV5-1 combines with J gene TRBJ2-7; D assignment may be TRBD1 or TRBD2 (5 bases each). The length of the CDR3 is 17 residues. In germline, CDR1 is SGHRS, CDR2 YFSETQ. The ends were cut back, 0 bases at V and 7 bases at J, with 23 bases in the middle. CDR3 amino acids: CASSLVGPGTGTGEQYF. As DNA, the CDR3 is TGCGCCAGCAGCTTGGTGGGACCCGGGACGGGAACGGGGGAGCAGTACTTC.